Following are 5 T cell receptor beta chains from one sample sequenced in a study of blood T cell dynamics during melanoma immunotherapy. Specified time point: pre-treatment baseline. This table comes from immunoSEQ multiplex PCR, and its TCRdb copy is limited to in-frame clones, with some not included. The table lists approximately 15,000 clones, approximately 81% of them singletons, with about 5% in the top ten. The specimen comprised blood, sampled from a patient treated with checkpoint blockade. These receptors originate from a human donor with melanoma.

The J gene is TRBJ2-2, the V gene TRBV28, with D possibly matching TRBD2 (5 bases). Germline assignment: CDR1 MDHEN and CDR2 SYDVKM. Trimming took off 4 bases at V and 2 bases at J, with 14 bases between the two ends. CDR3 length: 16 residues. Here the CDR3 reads CASSSRRTGNTGELFF. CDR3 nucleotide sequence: TGTGCCAGCAGTTCCCGTCGGACGGGAAACACCGGGGAGCTGTTTTTT.

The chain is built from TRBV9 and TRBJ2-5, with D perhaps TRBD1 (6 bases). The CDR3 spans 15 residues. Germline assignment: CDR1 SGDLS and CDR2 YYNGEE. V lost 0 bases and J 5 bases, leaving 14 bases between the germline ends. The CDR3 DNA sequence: TGTGCCAGCAGCGTAGCGGGACAAACTTCGGAGACCCAGTACTTC. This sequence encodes CASSVAGQTSETQYF.

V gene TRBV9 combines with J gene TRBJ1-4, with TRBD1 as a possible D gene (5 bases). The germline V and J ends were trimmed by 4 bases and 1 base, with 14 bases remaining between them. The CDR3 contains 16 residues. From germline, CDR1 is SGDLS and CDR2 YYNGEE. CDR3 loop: CASSPRDGRTNEKLFF. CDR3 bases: TGTGCCAGCAGCCCCCGGGACGGTCGAACTAATGAAAAACTGTTTTTT.

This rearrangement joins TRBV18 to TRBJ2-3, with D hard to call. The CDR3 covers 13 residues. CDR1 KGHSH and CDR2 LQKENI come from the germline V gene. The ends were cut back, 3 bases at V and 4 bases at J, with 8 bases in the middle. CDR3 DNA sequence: TGTGCCAGCTCACCTCAGCAATCAGATACGCAGTATTTT. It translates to CASSPQQSDTQYF. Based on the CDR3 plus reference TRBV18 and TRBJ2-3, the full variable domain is NAGVMQNPRHLVRRRGQEARLRCSPMKGHSHVYWYRQLPEEGLKFMVYLQKENIIDESGMPKERFSAEFPKEGPSILRIQQVVRGDSAAYFCASSPQQSDTQYFGPGTRLTVL.

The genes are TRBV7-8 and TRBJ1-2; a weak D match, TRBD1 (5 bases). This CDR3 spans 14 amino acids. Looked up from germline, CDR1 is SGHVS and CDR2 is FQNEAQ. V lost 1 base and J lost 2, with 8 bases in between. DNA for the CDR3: TGTGCCAGCAGCTTAGAGGCAGGGAACTATGGCTACACCTTC. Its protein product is CASSLEAGNYGYTF. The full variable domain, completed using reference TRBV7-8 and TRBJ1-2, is GAGVSQSPRYKVAKRGQDVALRCDPISGHVSLFWYQQALGQGPEFLTYFQNEAQLDKSGLPSDRFFAERPEGSVSTLKIQRTQQEDSAVYLCASSLEAGNYGYTFGSGTRLTVV.